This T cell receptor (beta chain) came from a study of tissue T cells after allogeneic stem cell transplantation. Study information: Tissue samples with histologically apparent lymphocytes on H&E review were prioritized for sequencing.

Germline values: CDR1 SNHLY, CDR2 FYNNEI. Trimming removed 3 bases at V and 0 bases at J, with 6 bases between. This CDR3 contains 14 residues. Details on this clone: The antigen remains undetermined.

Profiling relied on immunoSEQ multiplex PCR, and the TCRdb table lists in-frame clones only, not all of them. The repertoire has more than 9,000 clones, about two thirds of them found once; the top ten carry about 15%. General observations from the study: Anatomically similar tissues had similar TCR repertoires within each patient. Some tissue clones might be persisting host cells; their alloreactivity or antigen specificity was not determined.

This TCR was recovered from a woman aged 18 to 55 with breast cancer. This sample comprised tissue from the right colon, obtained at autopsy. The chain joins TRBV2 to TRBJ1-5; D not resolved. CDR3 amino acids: CASSDGYSNQPQHF. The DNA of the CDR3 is TGTGCCAGCAGTGACGGCTATAGCAATCAGCCCCAGCATTTT.